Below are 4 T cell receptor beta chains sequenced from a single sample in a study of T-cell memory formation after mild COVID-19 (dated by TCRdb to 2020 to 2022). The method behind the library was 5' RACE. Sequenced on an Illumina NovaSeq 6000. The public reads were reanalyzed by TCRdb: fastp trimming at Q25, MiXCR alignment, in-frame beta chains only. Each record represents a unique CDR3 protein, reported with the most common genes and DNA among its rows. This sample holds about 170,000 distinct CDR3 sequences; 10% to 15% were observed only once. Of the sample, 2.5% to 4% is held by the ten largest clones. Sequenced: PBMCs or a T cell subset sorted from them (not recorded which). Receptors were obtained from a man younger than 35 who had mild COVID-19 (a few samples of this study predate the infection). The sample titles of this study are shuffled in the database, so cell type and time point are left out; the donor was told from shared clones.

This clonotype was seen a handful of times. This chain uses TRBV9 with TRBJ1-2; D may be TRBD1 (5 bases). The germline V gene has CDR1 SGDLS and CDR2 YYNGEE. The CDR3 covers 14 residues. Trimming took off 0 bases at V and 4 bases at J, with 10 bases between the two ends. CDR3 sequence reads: CASSVEDRPYGYTF. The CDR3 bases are TGTGCCAGCAGCGTAGAAGACAGACCCTATGGCTACACCTTC.

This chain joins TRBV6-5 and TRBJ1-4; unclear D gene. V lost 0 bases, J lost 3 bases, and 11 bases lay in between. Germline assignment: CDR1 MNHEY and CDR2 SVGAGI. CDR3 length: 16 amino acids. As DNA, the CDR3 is TGTGCCAGCAGTTACTCGCGGGAGTTGGCTAATGAAAAACTGTTTTTT. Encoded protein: CASSYSRELANEKLFF.

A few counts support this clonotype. The CDR3 is CASSPSHRTVGYTF. Written as DNA, the CDR3 is TGTGCCAGCAGTCCTTCTCACCGGACAGTTGGCTACACCTTC. The chain combines TRBV2 with TRBJ1-2; a weak D match, TRBD1 (6 bases). From germline, CDR1 is SNHLY and CDR2 FYNNEI. Trimming removed 5 bases at V and 7 bases at J, with 17 bases between. The CDR3 is 14 residues long.

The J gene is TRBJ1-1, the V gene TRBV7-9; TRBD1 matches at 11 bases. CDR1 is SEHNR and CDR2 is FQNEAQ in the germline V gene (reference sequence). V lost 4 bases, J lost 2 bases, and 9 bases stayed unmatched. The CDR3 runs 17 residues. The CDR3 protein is CASSSLPGQGVNTEAFF. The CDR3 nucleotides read TGTGCCAGCAGCTCTTTACCGGGACAGGGGGTTAACACTGAAGCTTTCTTT.